This entry lists 2 T cell receptor beta chains sequenced from one sample in a study of technical replicates of blood from a few donors. TCRdb's copy holds only in-frame clones and misses some; the assay was immunoSEQ multiplex PCR. The top ten clones hold just over 4.5% of a sample with 50,000 to 70,000 clones, approximately 88% of them seen once. Input material: PBMCs. The receptors here all came from a human donor in good health. Some clones in this sample may be carry-over from other donors' samples.

This clone occurred once. The chain has TRBV6-5 and TRBJ2-2, with TRBD1 matching 8 bases. The germline gives CDR1 MNHEY, CDR2 SVGAGI. The CDR3 extends over 15 amino acids. V lost 6 bases, J lost 1 base, and 4 bases stayed unmatched. CDR3 sequence: CASSPGTGNTGELFF. CDR3 DNA sequence: TGTGCCAGCAGCCCCGGGACAGGGAACACCGGGGAGCTGTTTTTT.

This clone was detected only a few times. The chain has TRBV19 and TRBJ1-2; 8 nucleotides match TRBD1. Germline loops: CDR1 LNHDA, CDR2 SQIVND (reference sequence). The trim removed 3 bases at V and 8 bases at J, leaving 8 bases unmatched. The CDR3 consists of 14 residues. CDR3 region: CASSIGQGPLGYTF. CDR3 in DNA: TGTGCCAGTAGTATTGGACAGGGCCCGCTCGGCTACACCTTC.